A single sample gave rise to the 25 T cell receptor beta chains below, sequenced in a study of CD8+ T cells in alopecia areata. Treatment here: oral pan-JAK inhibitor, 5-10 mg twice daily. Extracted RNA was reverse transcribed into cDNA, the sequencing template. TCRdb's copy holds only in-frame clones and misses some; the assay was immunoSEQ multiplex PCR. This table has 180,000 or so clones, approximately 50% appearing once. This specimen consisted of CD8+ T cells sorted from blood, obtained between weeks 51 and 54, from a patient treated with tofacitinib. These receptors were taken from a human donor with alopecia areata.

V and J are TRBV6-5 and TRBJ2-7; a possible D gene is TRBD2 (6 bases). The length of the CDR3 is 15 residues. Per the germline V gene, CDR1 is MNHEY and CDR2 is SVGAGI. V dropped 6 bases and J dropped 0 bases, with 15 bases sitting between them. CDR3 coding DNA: TGTGCCAGCAGCTGGGGACTGACAGCCTCCTACGAGCAGTACTTC. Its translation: CASSWGLTASYEQYF.

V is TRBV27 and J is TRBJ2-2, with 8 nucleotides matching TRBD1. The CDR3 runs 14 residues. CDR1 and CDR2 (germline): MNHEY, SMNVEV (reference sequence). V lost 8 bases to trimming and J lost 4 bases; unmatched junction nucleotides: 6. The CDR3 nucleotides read TGTGCCAGCGGGTGGACAGGGCCCACCGGGGAGCTGTTTTTT. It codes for CASGWTGPTGELFF.

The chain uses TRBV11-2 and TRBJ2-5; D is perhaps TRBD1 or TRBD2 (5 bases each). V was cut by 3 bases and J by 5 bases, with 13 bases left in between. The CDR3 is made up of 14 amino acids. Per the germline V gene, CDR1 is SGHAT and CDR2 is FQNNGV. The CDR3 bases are TGTGCCAGCAGCTTGCCGGGATCAGGGGAGACCCAGTACTTC. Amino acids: CASSLPGSGETQYF.

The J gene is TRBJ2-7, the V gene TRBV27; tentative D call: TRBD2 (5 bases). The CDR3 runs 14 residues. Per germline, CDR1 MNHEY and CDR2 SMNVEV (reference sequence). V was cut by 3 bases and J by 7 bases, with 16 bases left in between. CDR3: CASSLPGNLREQYF. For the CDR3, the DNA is TGTGCCAGCAGTTTGCCCGGGAATCTGCGGGAGCAGTACTTC.

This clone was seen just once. The CDR3 DNA reads TGTGCCAGCAGCTTAGGGGGAGGTGGTTCACCCCTCCACTTT. Protein sequence: CASSLGGGGSPLHF. The chain joins TRBV13 to TRBJ1-6; D not certain. Deletions cut 0 bases from V and 9 bases from J, with 9 bases between. Per germline, CDR1 PRHDT and CDR2 FYEKMQ (reference sequence). This CDR3 is built from 14 residues.

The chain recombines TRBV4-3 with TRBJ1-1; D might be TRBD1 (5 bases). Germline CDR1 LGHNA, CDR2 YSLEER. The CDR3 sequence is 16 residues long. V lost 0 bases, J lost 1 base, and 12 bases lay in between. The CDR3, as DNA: TGCGCCAGCAGCCAAGACCCACCCCAGGGGAACACTGAAGCTTTCTTT. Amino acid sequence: CASSQDPPQGNTEAFF.

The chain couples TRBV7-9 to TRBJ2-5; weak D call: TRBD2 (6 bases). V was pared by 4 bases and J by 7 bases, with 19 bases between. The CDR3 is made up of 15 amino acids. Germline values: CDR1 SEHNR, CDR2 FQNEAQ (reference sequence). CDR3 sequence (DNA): TGTGCCAGCAGCTCCATACCGCGGGGTCCCGGGACCCAGTACTTC. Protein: CASSSIPRGPGTQYF. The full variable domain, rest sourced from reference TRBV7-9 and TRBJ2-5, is DTGVSQNPRHKITKRGQNVTFRCDPISEHNRLYWYRQTLGQGPEFLTYFQNEAQLEKSRLLSDRFSAERPKGSFSTLEIQRTEQGDSAMYLCASSSIPRGPGTQYFGPGTRLLVL.

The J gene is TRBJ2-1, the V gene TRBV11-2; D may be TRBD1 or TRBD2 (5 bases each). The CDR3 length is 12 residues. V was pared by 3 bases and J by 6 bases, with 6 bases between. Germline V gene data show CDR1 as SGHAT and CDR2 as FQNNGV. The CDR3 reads CASSFGTNEQFF. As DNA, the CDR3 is TGTGCCAGCAGCTTTGGGACCAATGAGCAGTTCTTC.

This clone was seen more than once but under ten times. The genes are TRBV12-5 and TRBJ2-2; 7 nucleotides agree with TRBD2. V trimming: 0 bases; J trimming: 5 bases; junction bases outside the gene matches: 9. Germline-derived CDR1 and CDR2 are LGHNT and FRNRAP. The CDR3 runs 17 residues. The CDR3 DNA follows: TGTGCTAGTGGTTTGGTATCCGGGGGAGGGAGGACCGGGGAGCTGTTTTTT. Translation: CASGLVSGGGRTGELFF.

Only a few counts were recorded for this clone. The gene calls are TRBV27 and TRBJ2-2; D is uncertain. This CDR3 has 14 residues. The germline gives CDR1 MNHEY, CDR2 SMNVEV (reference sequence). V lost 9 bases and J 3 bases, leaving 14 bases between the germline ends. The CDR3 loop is CASWAISDTGELFF. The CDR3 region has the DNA TGTGCCAGTTGGGCCATTTCCGACACCGGGGAGCTGTTTTTT.

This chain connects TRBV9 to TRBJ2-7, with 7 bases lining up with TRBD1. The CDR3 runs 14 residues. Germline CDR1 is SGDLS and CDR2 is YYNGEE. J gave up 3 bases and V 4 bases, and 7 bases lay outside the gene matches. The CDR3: CASSPPGTDYEQYF. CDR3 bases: TGTGCCAGCAGCCCACCCGGGACAGACTACGAGCAGTACTTC.

The CDR3 DNA reads TGTGCCAGCAGACCTACTAGCGGGGGGGCCTACGAGCAGTACTTC. It yields the protein CASRPTSGGAYEQYF. The V call is TRBV7-2, the J call TRBJ2-7; the match to TRBD2 covers 13 bases. V lost 6 bases to trimming and J lost 2 bases; unmatched junction nucleotides: 4. Germline CDR1 SGHTA, CDR2 FQGNSA. This CDR3 region has 15 residues. The full variable domain, in which reference TRBV7-2 and TRBJ2-7 provide the parts outside the CDR3, is GAGVSQSPSNKVTEKGKDVELRCDPISGHTALYWYRQSLGQGLEFLIYFQGNSAPDKSGLPSDRFSAERTGGSVSTLTIQRTQQEDSAVYLCASRPTSGGAYEQYFGPGTRLTVT.

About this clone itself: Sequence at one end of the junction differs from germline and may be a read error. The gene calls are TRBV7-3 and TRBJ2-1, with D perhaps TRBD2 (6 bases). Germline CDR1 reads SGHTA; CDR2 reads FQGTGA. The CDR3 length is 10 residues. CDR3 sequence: CASSLGGAVF. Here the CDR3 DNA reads TGTGCCAGCAGCTTGGGGGGAGCAGTCTTC.

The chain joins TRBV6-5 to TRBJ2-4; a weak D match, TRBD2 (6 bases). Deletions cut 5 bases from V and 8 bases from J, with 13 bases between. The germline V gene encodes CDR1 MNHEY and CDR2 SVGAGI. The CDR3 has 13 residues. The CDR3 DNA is TGTGCCAGCAGTACACAGTCGGGGGACATTCAGTACTTC. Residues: CASSTQSGDIQYF.

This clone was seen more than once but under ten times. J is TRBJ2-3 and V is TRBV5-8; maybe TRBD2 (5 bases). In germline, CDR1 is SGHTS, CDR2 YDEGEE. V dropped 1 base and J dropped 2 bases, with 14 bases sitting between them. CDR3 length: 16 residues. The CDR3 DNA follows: TGTGCCAGCAGCTTGAGGACTTCCCCCCTCACAGATACGCAGTATTTT. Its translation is CASSLRTSPLTDTQYF.

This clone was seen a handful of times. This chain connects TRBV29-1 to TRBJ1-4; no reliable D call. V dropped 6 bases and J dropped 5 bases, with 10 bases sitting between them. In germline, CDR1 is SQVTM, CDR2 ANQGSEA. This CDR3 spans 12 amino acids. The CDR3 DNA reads TGCAGCGTCGGGTGGGTGAATGAAAAACTGTTTTTT. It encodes CSVGWVNEKLFF.

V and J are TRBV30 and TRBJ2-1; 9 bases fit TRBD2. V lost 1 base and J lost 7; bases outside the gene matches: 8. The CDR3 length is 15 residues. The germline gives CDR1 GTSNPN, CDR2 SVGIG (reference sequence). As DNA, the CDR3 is TGTGCCTGGAGTGACCCAGCGGGGGGTAAGAATGAGCAGTTCTTC. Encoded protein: CAWSDPAGGKNEQFF.

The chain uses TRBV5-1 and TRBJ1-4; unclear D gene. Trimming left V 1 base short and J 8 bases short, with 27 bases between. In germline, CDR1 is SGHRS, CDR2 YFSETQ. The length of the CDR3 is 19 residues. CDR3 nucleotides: TGCGCCAGCAGCTTGATTGGACCAGTGAAGGTCCCACTCGGGGAAAAACTGTTTTTT. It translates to CASSLIGPVKVPLGEKLFF.

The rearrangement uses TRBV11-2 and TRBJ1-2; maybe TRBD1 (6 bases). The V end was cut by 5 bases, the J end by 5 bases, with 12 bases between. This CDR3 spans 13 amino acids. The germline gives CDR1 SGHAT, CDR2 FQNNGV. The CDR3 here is CASSEGGGYGYTF. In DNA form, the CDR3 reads TGTGCCAGCAGCGAAGGGGGAGGATATGGCTACACCTTC.

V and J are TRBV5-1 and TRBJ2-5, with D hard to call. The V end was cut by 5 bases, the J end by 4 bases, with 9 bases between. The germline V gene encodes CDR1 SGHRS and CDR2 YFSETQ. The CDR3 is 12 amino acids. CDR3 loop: CASRGQRETQYF. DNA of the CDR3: TGCGCCAGCAGAGGGCAGCGAGAGACCCAGTACTTC.

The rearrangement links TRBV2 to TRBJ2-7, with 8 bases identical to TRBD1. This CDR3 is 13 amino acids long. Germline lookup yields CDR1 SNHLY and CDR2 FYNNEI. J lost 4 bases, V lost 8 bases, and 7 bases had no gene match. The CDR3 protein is CASQDRVDYEQYF. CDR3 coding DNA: TGTGCCAGCCAGGACAGGGTGGATTACGAGCAGTACTTC.

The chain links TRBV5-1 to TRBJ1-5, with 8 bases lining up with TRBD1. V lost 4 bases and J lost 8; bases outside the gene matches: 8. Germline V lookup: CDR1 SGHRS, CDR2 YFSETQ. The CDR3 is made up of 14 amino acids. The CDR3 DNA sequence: TGCGCCAGCAGCCCAAGGACAGGGTCGGAGCCCCAGCATTTT. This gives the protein CASSPRTGSEPQHF.

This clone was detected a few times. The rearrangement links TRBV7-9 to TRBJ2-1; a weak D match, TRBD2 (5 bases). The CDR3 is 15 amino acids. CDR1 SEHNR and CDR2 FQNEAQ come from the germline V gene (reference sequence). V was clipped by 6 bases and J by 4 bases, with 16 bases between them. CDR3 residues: CASSPDWVGYNEQFF. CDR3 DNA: TGTGCCAGCAGTCCGGACTGGGTAGGGTACAATGAGCAGTTCTTC. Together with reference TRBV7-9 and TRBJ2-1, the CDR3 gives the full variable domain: DTGVSQNPRHKITKRGQNVTFRCDPISEHNRLYWYRQTLGQGPEFLTYFQNEAQLEKSRLLSDRFSAERPKGSFSTLEIQRTEQGDSAMYLCASSPDWVGYNEQFFGPGTRLTVL.

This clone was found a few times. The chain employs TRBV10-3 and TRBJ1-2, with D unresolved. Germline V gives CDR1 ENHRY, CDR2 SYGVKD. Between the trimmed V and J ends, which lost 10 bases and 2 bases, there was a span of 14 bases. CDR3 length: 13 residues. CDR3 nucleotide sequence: TGTGCCACCGCCAGCCCGGGAAACTATGGCTACACCTTC. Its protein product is CATASPGNYGYTF.

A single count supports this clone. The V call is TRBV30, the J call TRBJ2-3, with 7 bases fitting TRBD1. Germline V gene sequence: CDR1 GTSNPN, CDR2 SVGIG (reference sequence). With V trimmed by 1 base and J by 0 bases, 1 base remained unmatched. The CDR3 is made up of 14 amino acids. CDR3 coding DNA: TGTGCCTGGAGTGGGACAGGCAGCACAGATACGCAGTATTTT. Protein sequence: CAWSGTGSTDTQYF. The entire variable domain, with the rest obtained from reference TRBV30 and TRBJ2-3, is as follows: SQTIHQWPATLVQPVGSPLSLECTVEGTSNPNLYWYRQAAGRGLQLLFYSVGIGQISSEVPQNLSASRPQDRQFILSSKKLLLSDSGFYLCAWSGTGSTDTQYFGPGTRLTVL.